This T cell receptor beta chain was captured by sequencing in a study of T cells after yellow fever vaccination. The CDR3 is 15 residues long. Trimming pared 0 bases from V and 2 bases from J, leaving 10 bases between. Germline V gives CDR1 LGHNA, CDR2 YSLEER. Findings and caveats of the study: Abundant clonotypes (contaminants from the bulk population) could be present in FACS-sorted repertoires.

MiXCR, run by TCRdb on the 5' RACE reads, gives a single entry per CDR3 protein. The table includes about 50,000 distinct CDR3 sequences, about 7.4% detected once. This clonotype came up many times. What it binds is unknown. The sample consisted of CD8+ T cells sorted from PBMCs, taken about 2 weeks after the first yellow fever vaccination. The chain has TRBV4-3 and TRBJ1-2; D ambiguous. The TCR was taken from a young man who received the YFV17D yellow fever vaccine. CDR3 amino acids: CASSQDHGGNYGYTF. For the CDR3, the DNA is TGCGCCAGCAGCCAAGATCATGGAGGGAACTATGGCTACACCTTC.